These T cell receptor beta chains were read from a single sample in a study of blood T cell dynamics during melanoma immunotherapy. The table came from immunoSEQ multiplex PCR; TCRdb's copy has only in-frame clones and leaves some out. The sample carries several thousand clones, about nine tenths recorded once. Specimen: cell-free DNA from blood, collected from a patient treated with checkpoint blockade. These receptors came from a human donor with melanoma. Both conserved end residues are part of each CDR3. D genes are given only for firm matches. Some rows mark clone size as missing; the rest say once, few, many or name a class of expanded clone.

j_call,d_call,v_call,clone_size,cdr3_nt,cdr3_aa
TRBJ2-2,TRBD1,TRBV6-1,NA,TGTGCCAGCAGTGTCCTAGTTGGGACAGGGCCCACCGGGGAGCTGTTTTTT,CASSVLVGTGPTGELFF
TRBJ2-7,NA,TRBV29-1,NA,TGCAGCGTTTTTGGAACCGGACAGTTCTCCTACGAGCAGTACTTC,CSVFGTGQFSYEQYF
TRBJ2-2,TRBD2,TRBV4-1,once,TGCGCCAGCAGCCAGGCTGACTTAGCGGGGGGGCCCCAGGAGCTGTTTTTT,CASSQADLAGGPQELFF
TRBJ1-6,TRBD1,TRBV5-4,NA,TGTGCCAGCAGCCTGGGACAGGGGAGCTCCTATAATTCACCCCTCCACTTT,CASSLGQGSSYNSPLHF
TRBJ2-7,NA,TRBV15,NA,TGTGCCACCAGCAGAGATCCGGGGAACTCCTACGAGCAGTACTTC,CATSRDPGNSYEQYF
TRBJ2-7,TRBD2,TRBV7-2,NA,TGTGCCAGCAGCTTAGAGGGACTAGCGGGAGGCCACGAGCAGTACTTC,CASSLEGLAGGHEQYF
TRBJ1-5,TRBD1,TRBV5-3,NA,TGTGCCAGAAGCTTGTACAGGACAGGCTCATATCAGCCCCAGCATTTT,CARSLYRTGSYQPQHF
TRBJ2-5,NA,TRBV7-8,NA,TGTGCCAGCACGACAGGTCAAGAGACCCAGTACTTC,CASTTGQETQYF
TRBJ2-7,NA,TRBV4-1,once,TGCGCCAGCAGCCAAGAGGATAGCAGCTCCTACGAGCAGTACTTC,CASSQEDSSSYEQYF
TRBJ1-1,NA,TRBV5-4,NA,TGTGCCAGCAGCCCTCGACAGACCATGAACACTGAAGCTTTCTTT,CASSPRQTMNTEAFF
TRBJ1-2,NA,TRBV29-1,NA,TGCAGCGTTGGGGAGGGGTTTGGCTACACCTTC,CSVGEGFGYTF
TRBJ1-1,NA,TRBV12-5,NA,TGTGCTAGTTCTCAGGGTGTCACTGAAGCTTTCTTT,CASSQGVTEAFF
TRBJ2-4,NA,TRBV6-1,NA,TGTGCCAGCACCGGACCTACCATTCAGTACTTC,CASTGPTIQYF
TRBJ2-2,TRBD1,TRBV9,NA,TGTGCCAGCAGCGAGACAGGGGGGAACACCGGGGAGCTGTTTTTT,CASSETGGNTGELFF
TRBJ2-5,NA,TRBV29-1,NA,TGCAGCGTTGGATGGGGAGACGTGCGCCAAGAGACCCAGTACTTC,CSVGWGDVRQETQYF
TRBJ1-5,NA,TRBV19,NA,TGTGCCAGTAGTAGTCGGCAGGGCGGCAATCAGCCCCAGCATTTT,CASSSRQGGNQPQHF
TRBJ2-7,NA,TRBV20-1,NA,TGCATGCATCAGGGGAACTACGAGCAGTACTTC,CMHQGNYEQYF
TRBJ1-3,NA,TRBV5-1,NA,TGCGCCAGCAGCTTGGCCGGGGGCCTCTCTGGAAACACCATATATTTT,CASSLAGGLSGNTIYF
TRBJ2-3,NA,TRBV5-1,NA,TGCGCCAGCAGCCCAGAACCAGGACAATCAGATACGCAGTATTTT,CASSPEPGQSDTQYF
TRBJ2-1,NA,TRBV11-2,NA,TGTGCCAGCAGCCGTGAGGGGGGGTCCTACAATGAGCAGTTCTTC,CASSREGGSYNEQFF
TRBJ1-4,NA,TRBV28,NA,TGTGCCAGCAGTTTACTTAGGGGGGCTGGGACTAATGAAAAACTGTTTTTT,CASSLLRGAGTNEKLFF
TRBJ1-5,NA,TRBV6-6,NA,TGTGCCAGCAGGTCTGGTCGGTCCCAGCATTTT,CASRSGRSQHF
TRBJ1-2,NA,TRBV14,NA,TGTGCCAGCAGCCAAGACAGGAGACCCTATGGCTACACCTTC,CASSQDRRPYGYTF
TRBJ1-2,NA,TRBV6-1,NA,TGTGCCAGCAGTGCGCGGGAGAACTATGGCTACACCTTC,CASSARENYGYTF
TRBJ2-7,NA,TRBV5-1,NA,TGCGCCAGCAGCTTGAATAGCGAGGAGTACGAGCAGTACTTC,CASSLNSEEYEQYF
TRBJ2-3,NA,TRBV7-2,once,TGTGCCAGCAGCCCAAGGGCGGAGAGCACAGATACGCAGTATTTT,CASSPRAESTDTQYF
TRBJ2-4,TRBD1,TRBV29-1,NA,TGCAGCGTTGAAAGGACAGGGAAAAACATTCAGTACTTC,CSVERTGKNIQYF
TRBJ2-2,NA,TRBV19,NA,TGTGCCAGTAGTATAGGGTGGACACACACCGGGGAGCTGTTTTTT,CASSIGWTHTGELFF
TRBJ1-5,NA,TRBV6-5,NA,TGTGCCAGCAGCCTCGGGCGGGGGGGGCGGCAGCCCCAGCATTTT,CASSLGRGGRQPQHF
TRBJ1-6,NA,TRBV7-8,NA,TGTGCCAGCAGCGTCGTCAGGGGCGATAATTCACCCCTCCACTTT,CASSVVRGDNSPLHF